What follows is one T cell receptor (beta chain) and its context. The antigen remains undetermined. Germline-derived CDR1 and CDR2 are MDHEN and SYDVKM. This CDR3 has 18 residues. V was trimmed by 4 bases and J by 0 bases, leaving 20 bases between them. The data originate from a study of human thymus T cells. Points from the study as a whole: The authors found apparently biased V and J gene usage in thymic and blood repertoires.

Data came from immunoSEQ multiplex PCR; TCRdb stores just in-frame clones and leaves some out. The sample includes 54,000 or so clones, 85% to 95% of them seen just once. The clonotype originates from a boy less than two years old with a congenital heart defect but otherwise immunologically healthy. The chain carries TRBV28 and TRBJ2-3; D is unclear. The specimen was blood. The CDR3 DNA reads TGTGCCAGCAGTTCGATAAAAGGACGACCCCTGAGCACAGATACGCAGTATTTT. This translates into CASSSIKGRPLSTDTQYF.